This T cell receptor beta chain emerged from a study of OX40 agonist ivuxolimab in advanced cancers. Across the study: Patients received the agonistic anti-OX40 (CD134) antibody ivuxolimab. Three patients, one with hepatocellular carcinoma and two with cutaneous melanoma, achieved partial responses. Study-wide results and caveats: Compared with CD4+, CD8+ T cells on average had more expanded clones. What antigens the expanded peripheral T cells recognized was never established.

On this clone: The antigen remains unidentified. At the DNA level, this CDR3 is encoded by other sequences in the same sample as well.

Looked up from germline, CDR1 is MNHNY and CDR2 is SVGAGI (reference sequence). The CDR3 loop spans 15 amino acids. Trimming pared 6 bases from V and 3 bases from J, leaving 17 bases between. This table comes from immunoSEQ multiplex PCR, and its TCRdb copy is limited to in-frame clones, with some not included. This table has around 60,000 clones, about 90% appearing once. This clonotype originated in an adult with an advanced solid tumor such as melanoma, head and neck, liver or kidney cancer. V gene TRBV6-6 combines with J gene TRBJ1-1; maybe TRBD1 (6 bases). The sequencing used CD4+ or CD8+ T cells sorted from blood, collected in a trial of the OX40 agonist ivuxolimab. As DNA, the CDR3 is TGTGCCAGCAGCCAACCGTGGGGGCCTGACACTGAAGCTTTCTTT. As protein: CASSQPWGPDTEAFF.